This TCR beta chain was recovered during a study of response to subunit inactivated influenza vaccine. The CDR3 consists of 13 residues. V was clipped by 1 base and J by 6 bases, with 10 bases between them. Germline V gene sequence: CDR1 MNHEY, CDR2 SMNVEV (reference sequence). TCRdb processed the RT-PCR reads anew with MiXCR; each CDR3 protein has one entry. The sample records 500,000 to 550,000 distinct CDR3 sequences, 7.6% being singletons. V usage is TRBV27 and J usage is TRBJ2-7; D gene ambiguous. This receptor was taken from a man aged 45-69 years who received an inactivated influenza vaccine. This sample comprised PBMCs from blood, obtained roughly 24 months after vaccination. CDR3 nucleotides: TGTGCCAGCAGTTTATATTTAGCCGGCGAGCAGTACTTC. Amino acid sequence: CASSLYLAGEQYF.